Listed below are T cell receptor beta chains from one sample, sequenced in a study of blood T cell repertoires in COVID-19. The data were produced by immunoSEQ multiplex PCR, yet TCRdb's version contains in-frame clones alone and is incomplete. The repertoire holds under 300,000 clones, with roughly nine tenths as singletons. Sequenced input: PBMCs or T cells enriched from blood (not recorded which). These receptors were collected from a woman between 18 and 30 years old who had recovered from COVID-19. Each CDR3 is given with its conserved first and last residue. The order of the fields is D gene, V gene, clone size, J gene, CDR3 protein, CDR3 DNA. A D gene is named only where the DNA matches it firmly. The size field is filled for only some rows; it gives once, few, many or a size class.

TRBD1	TRBV7-3	.	TRBJ1-2	CASSSEGAGHGYTF	TGTGCCAGCAGCTCGGAGGGGGCAGGGCACGGCTACACCTTC
.	TRBV18	once	TRBJ1-1	CASSPIFDGRYTEAFF	TGTGCCAGCTCACCAATATTCGACGGGAGGTACACTGAAGCTTTCTTT
.	TRBV4-1	.	TRBJ1-4	CASSQERVPNEKLFF	TGCGCCAGCAGCCAAGAACGAGTACCTAATGAAAAACTGTTTTTT
.	TRBV28	once	TRBJ1-5	CASSLAVGQPQHF	TGTGCCAGCAGTTTAGCAGTCGGGCAGCCCCAGCATTTT
TRBD2	TRBV6-5	.	TRBJ2-2	CASSILAGSTGELFF	TGTGCCAGCAGCATACTAGCGGGGTCCACCGGGGAGCTGTTTTTT
.	TRBV7-2	.	TRBJ2-2	CASSNPLGGGTGELFF	TGTGCCAGCAGCAATCCGTTGGGAGGGGGTACCGGGGAGCTGTTTTTT
TRBD2	TRBV7-3	.	TRBJ2-3	CASSFAGGRLTDTQYF	TGTGCCAGCAGCTTCGCGGGGGGCCGTTTAACAGATACGCAGTATTTT
.	TRBV19	.	TRBJ1-5	CASSITVNQPQHF	TGTGCCAGTAGTATAACAGTCAATCAGCCCCAGCATTTT
.	TRBV5-4	.	TRBJ2-5	CASSHLEGPAAQYF	TGTGCCAGCAGCCATTTGGAGGGGCCGGCCGCCCAGTACTTC
.	TRBV18	.	TRBJ1-3	CASSPLSVNSGNTIYF	TGTGCCAGCTCACCACTCTCGGTGAACTCTGGAAACACCATATATTTT
.	TRBV28	.	TRBJ1-5	CASSHDSYQPQHF	TGTGCCAGCAGTCATGACAGTTATCAGCCCCAGCATTTT
.	TRBV6-1	.	TRBJ2-2	CASSEVGPGELFF	TGTGCCAGCAGTGAAGTGGGGCCCGGGGAGCTGTTTTTT
.	TRBV4-1	.	TRBJ1-1	CASSQGGVADTEAFF	TGCGCCAGCAGCCAAGGGGGGGTCGCGGACACTGAAGCTTTCTTT
.	TRBV3-1/TRBV3-2	.	TRBJ1-4	CASSQGWTATNEKLFF	TGTGCCAGCAGCCAAGGATGGACAGCAACTAATGAAAAACTGTTTTTT
TRBD2	TRBV5-8	.	TRBJ2-1	CASSTSGGSYNEQFF	TGTGCCAGCAGCACCAGCGGGGGTTCCTACAATGAGCAGTTCTTC
TRBD1	TRBV7-6	.	TRBJ2-5	CASSRSRGPQETQYF	TGTGCCAGCAGCCGATCTAGGGGGCCGCAAGAGACCCAGTACTTC
.	TRBV19	few	TRBJ1-5	CATTGSSNQPQHF	TGTGCCACCACAGGTTCTAGCAATCAGCCCCAGCATTTT
TRBD1	TRBV5-1	.	TRBJ2-5	CASSPRDRGQETQYF	TGCGCCAGCAGCCCTAGGGACAGGGGGCAAGAGACCCAGTACTTC
TRBD1	TRBV4-1	.	TRBJ1-2	CASSSQGTGYGYTF	TGCGCCAGCAGCTCTCAAGGGACAGGATATGGCTACACCTTC
.	TRBV20-1	.	TRBJ2-7	CSASRQTAYEQYF	TGCAGTGCTAGTCGACAGACAGCCTACGAGCAGTACTTC
.	TRBV19	once	TRBJ2-5	CASSFWGRTQETQYF	TGTGCCAGTAGTTTTTGGGGCAGAACCCAAGAGACCCAGTACTTC
TRBD2	TRBV10-3	.	TRBJ2-5	CAISAGLAGETQYF	TGTGCCATCAGTGCGGGACTAGCGGGGGAGACCCAGTACTTC
.	TRBV15	few	TRBJ1-1	CATSRDWGDTEAFF	TGTGCCACCAGCAGAGATTGGGGGGACACTGAAGCTTTCTTT
TRBD1	TRBV4-1	.	TRBJ2-7	CASSQDLRQGKYF	TGCGCCAGCAGCCAAGATCTTAGACAGGGAAAGTACTTC
.	TRBV5-1	.	TRBJ2-5	CASRTRLSARETQYF	TGCGCCAGCAGGACGAGACTTAGCGCCAGGGAGACCCAGTACTTC
.	TRBV2	.	TRBJ1-2	CATEDGYTF	TGTGCCACCGAGGATGGCTACACCTTC